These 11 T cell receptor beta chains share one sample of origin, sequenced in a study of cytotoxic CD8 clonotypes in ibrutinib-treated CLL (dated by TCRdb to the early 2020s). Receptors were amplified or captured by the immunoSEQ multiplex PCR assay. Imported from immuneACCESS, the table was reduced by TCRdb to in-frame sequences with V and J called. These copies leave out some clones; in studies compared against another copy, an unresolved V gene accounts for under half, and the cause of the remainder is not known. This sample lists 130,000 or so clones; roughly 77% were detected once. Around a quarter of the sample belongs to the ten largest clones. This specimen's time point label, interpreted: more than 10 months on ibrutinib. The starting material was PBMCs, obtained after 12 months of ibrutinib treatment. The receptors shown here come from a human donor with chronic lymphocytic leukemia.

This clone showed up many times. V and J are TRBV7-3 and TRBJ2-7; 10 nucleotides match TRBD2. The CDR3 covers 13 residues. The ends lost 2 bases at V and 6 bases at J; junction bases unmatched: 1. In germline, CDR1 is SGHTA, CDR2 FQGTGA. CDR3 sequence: CASSLLAGAEQYF. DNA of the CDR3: TGTGCCAGCAGCTTACTAGCGGGAGCCGAGCAGTACTTC.

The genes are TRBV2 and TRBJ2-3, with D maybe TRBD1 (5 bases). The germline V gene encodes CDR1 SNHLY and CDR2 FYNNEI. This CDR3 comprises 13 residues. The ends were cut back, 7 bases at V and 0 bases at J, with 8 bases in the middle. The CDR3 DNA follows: TGTGCCAGCAATCGACAGAGCACAGATACGCAGTATTTT. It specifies CASNRQSTDTQYF.

In DNA form, the CDR3 reads TGCAGCGTTGTTTTGGCCACGAGACCCACTGAAGCTTTCTTT. This translates into CSVVLATRPTEAFF. This chain connects TRBV29-1 to TRBJ1-1; no clear D. The CDR3 contains 14 residues. Germline V gene sequence: CDR1 SQVTM, CDR2 ANQGSEA. V dropped 4 bases and J dropped 4 bases, with 16 bases sitting between them. The entire variable domain, with the rest obtained from reference TRBV29-1 and TRBJ1-1, is as follows: SAVISQKPSRDICQRGTSLTIQCQVDSQVTMMFWYRQQPGQSLTLIATANQGSEATYESGFVIDKFPISRPNLTFSTLTVSNMSPEDSSIYLCSVVLATRPTEAFFGQGTRLTVV.

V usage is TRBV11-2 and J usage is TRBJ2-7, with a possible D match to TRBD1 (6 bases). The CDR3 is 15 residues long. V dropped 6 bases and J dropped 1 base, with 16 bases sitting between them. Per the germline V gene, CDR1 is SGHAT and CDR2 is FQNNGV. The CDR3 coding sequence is TGTGCCAGCAGTCCGAATGCAGGGGCATCCTACGAGCAGTACTTC. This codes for CASSPNAGASYEQYF.

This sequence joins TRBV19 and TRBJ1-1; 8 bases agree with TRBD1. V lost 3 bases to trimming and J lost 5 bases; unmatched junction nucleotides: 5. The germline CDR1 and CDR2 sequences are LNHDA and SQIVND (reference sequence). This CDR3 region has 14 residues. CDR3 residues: CASSIKQGGTEAFF. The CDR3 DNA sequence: TGTGCCAGTAGTATCAAACAGGGGGGTACTGAAGCTTTCTTT.

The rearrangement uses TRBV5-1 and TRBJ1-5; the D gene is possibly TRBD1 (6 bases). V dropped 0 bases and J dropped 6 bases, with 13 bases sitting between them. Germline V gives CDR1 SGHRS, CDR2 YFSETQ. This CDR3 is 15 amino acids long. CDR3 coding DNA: TGCGCCAGCAGCTTGGCAGGGGACGTTGGTCAGCCCCAGCATTTT. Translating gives CASSLAGDVGQPQHF. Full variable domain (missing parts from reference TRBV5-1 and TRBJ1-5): KAGVTQTPRYLIKTRGQQVTLSCSPISGHRSVSWYQQTPGQGLQFLFEYFSETQRNKGNFPGRFSGRQFSNSRSEMNVSTLELGDSALYLCASSLAGDVGQPQHFGDGTRLSIL.

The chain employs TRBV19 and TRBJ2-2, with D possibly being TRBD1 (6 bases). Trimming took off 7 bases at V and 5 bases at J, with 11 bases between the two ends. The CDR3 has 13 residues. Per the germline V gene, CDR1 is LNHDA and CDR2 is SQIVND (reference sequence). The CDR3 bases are TGTGCCAGTATCAATAGGGGGACCGGGGAGCTGTTTTTT. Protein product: CASINRGTGELFF. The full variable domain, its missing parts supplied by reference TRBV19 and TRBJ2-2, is DGGITQSPKYLFRKEGQNVTLSCEQNLNHDAMYWYRQDPGQGLRLIYYSQIVNDFQKGDIAEGYSVSREKKESFPLTVTSAQKNPTAFYLCASINRGTGELFFGEGSRLTVL.

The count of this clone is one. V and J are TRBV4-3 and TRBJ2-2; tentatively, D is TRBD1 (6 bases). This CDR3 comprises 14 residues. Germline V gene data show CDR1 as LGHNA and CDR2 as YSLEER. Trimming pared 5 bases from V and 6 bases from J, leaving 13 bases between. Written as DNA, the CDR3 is TGCGCCAGCAGCTCAGGGGTAATAGCCGGGGAGCTGTTTTTT. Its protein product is CASSSGVIAGELFF.

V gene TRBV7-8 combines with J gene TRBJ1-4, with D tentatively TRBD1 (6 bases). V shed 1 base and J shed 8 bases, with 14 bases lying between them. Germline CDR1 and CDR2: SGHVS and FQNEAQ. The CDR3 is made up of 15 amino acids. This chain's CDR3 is CASSLEWGQEEKLFF. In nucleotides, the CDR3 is TGTGCCAGCAGCTTAGAATGGGGGCAGGAGGAAAAACTGTTTTTT. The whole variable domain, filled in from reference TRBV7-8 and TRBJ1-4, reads GAGVSQSPRYKVAKRGQDVALRCDPISGHVSLFWYQQALGQGPEFLTYFQNEAQLDKSGLPSDRFFAERPEGSVSTLKIQRTQQEDSAVYLCASSLEWGQEEKLFFGSGTQLSVL.

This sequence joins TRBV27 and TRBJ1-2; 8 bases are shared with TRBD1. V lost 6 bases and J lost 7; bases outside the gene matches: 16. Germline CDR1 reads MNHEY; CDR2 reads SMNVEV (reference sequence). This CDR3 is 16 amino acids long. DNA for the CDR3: TGTGCCAGCAGCCCCCTCGACACAGGGGGTATGTTTGGCTACACCTTC. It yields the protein CASSPLDTGGMFGYTF.

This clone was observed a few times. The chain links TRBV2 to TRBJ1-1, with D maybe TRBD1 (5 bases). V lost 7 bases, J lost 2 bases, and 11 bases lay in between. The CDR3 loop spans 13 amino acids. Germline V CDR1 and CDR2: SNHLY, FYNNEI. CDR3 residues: CASKSRENTEAFF. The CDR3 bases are TGTGCCAGCAAAAGCAGGGAAAACACTGAAGCTTTCTTT. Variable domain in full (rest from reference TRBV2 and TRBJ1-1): EPEVTQTPSHQVTQMGQEVILRCVPISNHLYFYWYRQILGQKVEFLVSFYNNEISEKSEIFDDQFSVERPDGSNFTLKIRSTKLEDSAMYFCASKSRENTEAFFGQGTRLTVV.